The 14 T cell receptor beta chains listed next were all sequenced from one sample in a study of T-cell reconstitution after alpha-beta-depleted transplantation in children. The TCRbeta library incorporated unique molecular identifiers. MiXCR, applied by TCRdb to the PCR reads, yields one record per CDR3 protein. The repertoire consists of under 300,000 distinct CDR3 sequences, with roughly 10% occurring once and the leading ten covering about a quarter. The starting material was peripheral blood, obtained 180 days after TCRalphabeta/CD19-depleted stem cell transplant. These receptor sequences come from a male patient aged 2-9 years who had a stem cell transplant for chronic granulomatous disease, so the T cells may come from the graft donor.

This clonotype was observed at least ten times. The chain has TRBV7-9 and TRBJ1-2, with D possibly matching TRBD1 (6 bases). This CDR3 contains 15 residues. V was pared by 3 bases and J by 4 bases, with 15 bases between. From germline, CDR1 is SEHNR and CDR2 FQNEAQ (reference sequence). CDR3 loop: CASSFGFGQSYGYTF. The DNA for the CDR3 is TGTGCCAGCAGCTTTGGCTTCGGACAGTCCTATGGCTACACCTTC. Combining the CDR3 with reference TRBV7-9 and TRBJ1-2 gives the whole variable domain DTGVSQNPRHKITKRGQNVTFRCDPISEHNRLYWYRQTLGQGPEFLTYFQNEAQLEKSRLLSDRFSAERPKGSFSTLEIQRTEQGDSAMYLCASSFGFGQSYGYTFGSGTRLTVV.

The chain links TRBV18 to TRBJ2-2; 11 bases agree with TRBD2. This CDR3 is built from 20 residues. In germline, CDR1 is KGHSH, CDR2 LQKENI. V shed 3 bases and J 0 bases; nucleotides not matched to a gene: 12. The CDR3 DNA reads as TGTGCCAGCTCACCGGACCGGTCTAGCGGGAGGACCGCGAACACCGGGGAGCTGTTTTTT. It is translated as CASSPDRSSGRTANTGELFF.

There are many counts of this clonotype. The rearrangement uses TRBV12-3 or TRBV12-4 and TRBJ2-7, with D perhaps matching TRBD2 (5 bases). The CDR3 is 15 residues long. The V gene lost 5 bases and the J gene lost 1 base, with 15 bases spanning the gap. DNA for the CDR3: TGTGCCAGCAGTCCCCGGGGTAGCGTGTCCTACGAGCAGTACTTC. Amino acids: CASSPRGSVSYEQYF.

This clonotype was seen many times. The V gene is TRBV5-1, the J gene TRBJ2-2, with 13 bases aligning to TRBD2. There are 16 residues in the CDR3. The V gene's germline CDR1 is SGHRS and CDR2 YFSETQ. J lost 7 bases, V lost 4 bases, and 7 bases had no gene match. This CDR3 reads CASSARLAGGYGELFF. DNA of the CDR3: TGCGCCAGCAGCGCCCGACTAGCGGGAGGATACGGGGAGCTGTTTTTT. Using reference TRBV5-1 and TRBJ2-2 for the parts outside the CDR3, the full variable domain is KAGVTQTPRYLIKTRGQQVTLSCSPISGHRSVSWYQQTPGQGLQFLFEYFSETQRNKGNFPGRFSGRQFSNSRSEMNVSTLELGDSALYLCASSARLAGGYGELFFGEGSRLTVL.

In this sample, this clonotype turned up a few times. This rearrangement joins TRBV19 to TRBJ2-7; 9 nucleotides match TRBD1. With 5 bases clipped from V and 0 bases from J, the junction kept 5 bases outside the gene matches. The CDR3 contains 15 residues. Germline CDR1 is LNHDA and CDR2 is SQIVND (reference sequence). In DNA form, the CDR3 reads TGTGCCAGTAGTCCACAGGGGGCAAGCTCCTACGAGCAGTACTTC. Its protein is CASSPQGASSYEQYF.

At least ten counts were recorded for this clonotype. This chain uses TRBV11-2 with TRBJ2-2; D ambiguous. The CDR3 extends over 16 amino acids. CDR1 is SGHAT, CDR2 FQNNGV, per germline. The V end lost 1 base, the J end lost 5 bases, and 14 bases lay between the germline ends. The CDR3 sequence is CASSLVSGSLTGELFF. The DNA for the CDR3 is TGTGCCAGCAGCTTAGTGTCGGGCAGCTTGACCGGGGAGCTGTTTTTT.

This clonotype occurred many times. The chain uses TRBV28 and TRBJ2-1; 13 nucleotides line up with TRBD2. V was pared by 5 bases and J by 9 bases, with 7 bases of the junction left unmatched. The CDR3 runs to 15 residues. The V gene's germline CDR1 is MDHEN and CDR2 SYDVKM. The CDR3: CASSRRTSGRLEQFF. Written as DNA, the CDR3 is TGTGCCAGCAGTCGCCGGACTAGCGGGAGACTTGAGCAGTTCTTC.

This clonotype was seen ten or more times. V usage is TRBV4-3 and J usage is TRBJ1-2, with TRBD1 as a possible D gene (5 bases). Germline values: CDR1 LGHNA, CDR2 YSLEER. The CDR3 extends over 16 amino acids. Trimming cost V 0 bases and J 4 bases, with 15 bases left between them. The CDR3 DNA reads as TGCGCCAGCAGCCAAGATCGGATGGGGGGATTCTATGGCTACACCTTC. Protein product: CASSQDRMGGFYGYTF.

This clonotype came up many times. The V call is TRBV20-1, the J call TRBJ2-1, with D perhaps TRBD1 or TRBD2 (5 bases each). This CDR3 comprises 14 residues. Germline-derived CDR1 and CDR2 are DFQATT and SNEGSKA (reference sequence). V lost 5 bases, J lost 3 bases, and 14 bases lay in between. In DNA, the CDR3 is TGCAGTGCTCCACTACCGGGACGCTACAATGAGCAGTTCTTC. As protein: CSAPLPGRYNEQFF.

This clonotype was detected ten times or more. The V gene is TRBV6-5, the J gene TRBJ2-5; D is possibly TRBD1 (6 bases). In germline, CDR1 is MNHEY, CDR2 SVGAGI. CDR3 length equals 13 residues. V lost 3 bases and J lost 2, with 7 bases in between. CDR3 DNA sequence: TGTGCCAGCAGTTATACAGGGCAAGAGACCCAGTACTTC. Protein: CASSYTGQETQYF.

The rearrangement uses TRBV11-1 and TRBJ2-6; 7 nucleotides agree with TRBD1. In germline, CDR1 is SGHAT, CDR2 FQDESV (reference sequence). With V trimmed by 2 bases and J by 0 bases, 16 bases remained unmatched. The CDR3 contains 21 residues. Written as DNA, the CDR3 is TGTGCCAGCAGCTTACTAGTTCTCATCCGGGACAGAAGCTCTGGGGCCAACGTCCTGACTTTC. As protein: CASSLLVLIRDRSSGANVLTF. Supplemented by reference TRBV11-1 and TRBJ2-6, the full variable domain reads EAEVAQSPRYKITEKSQAVAFWCDPISGHATLYWYRQILGQGPELLVQFQDESVVDDSQLPKDRFSAERLKGVDSTLKIQPAELGDSAMYLCASSLLVLIRDRSSGANVLTFGAGSRLTVL.

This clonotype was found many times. The CDR3 loop is CASSDRGSTDTQYF. DNA of the CDR3: TGCGCCAGCAGCGACCGGGGCAGCACAGATACGCAGTATTTT. This chain links TRBV10-2 with TRBJ2-3, with D tentatively TRBD1 or TRBD2 (5 bases each). This CDR3 is built from 14 residues. The V gene lost 6 bases and the J gene lost 0 bases, with 10 bases spanning the gap. Germline lookup yields CDR1 WSHSY and CDR2 SAAADI.

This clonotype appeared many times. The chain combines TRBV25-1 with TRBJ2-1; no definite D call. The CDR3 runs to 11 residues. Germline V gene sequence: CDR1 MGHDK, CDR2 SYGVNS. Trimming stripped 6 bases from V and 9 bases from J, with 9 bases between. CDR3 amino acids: CASRPRFEQFF. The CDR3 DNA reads TGTGCCAGCAGACCTCGGTTTGAGCAGTTCTTC.

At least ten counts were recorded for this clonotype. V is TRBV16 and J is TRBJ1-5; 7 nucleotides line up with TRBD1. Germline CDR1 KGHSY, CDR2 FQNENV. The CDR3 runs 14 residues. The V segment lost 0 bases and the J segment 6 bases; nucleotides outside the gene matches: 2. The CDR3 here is CASSQSPGGQPQHF. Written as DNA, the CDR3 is TGTGCCAGCAGCCAATCGCCAGGGGGTCAGCCCCAGCATTTT.